Following are 29 T cell receptor beta chains from one sample sequenced in a study of identical twins. TCRdb recomputed calls from the 5' RACE reads with MiXCR, one row per CDR3 protein. The sample lists about 150,000 distinct CDR3 sequences, approximately 4% occurring once. Sequenced sample: memory T cells sorted from blood. These receptors originate from a young man in good health.

This clonotype was observed many times. This chain connects TRBV29-1 to TRBJ2-2, with unresolved D. Germline lookup yields CDR1 SQVTM and CDR2 ANQGSEA. V was shortened by 0 bases and J by 5 bases, with 13 bases between the two germline ends. CDR3 length equals 15 residues. The CDR3 protein is CSVEDPLGRTGELFF. CDR3 in DNA: TGCAGCGTTGAAGATCCCCTCGGACGTACCGGGGAGCTGTTTTTT.

In this sample, this clonotype turned up many times. The V and J genes are TRBV11-2 and TRBJ1-1; 9 bases align to TRBD1. V lost 5 bases to trimming and J lost 5 bases; unmatched junction nucleotides: 9. The CDR3 contains 15 residues. CDR1 is SGHAT, CDR2 FQNNGV, per germline. In DNA, the CDR3 is TGTGCCAGCAGCCCACTACAGGGGGCGAGGACTGAAGCTTTCTTT. Translation: CASSPLQGARTEAFF.

At least ten counts were recorded for this clonotype. This chain connects TRBV24-1 to TRBJ2-1; no firm D call. V was pared by 3 bases and J by 2 bases, with 10 bases between. This CDR3 spans 15 amino acids. CDR1 and CDR2 (germline): KGHDR, SFDVKD. Written as DNA, the CDR3 is TGTGCCACCAGTGATCGATCCAGTCCCTACAATGAGCAGTTCTTC. This encodes CATSDRSSPYNEQFF.

At least ten counts were recorded for this clonotype. This sequence joins TRBV5-1 and TRBJ2-2; 7 bases match TRBD1. There are 16 residues in the CDR3. Germline V gene sequence: CDR1 SGHRS, CDR2 YFSETQ. Germline trimming cut 3 bases from V and 3 bases from J; bases unmatched to any gene: 8. The CDR3 DNA reads as TGCGCCAGCAGCTCCAACACGGGACAGTACACCGGGGAGCTGTTTTTT. It yields the protein CASSSNTGQYTGELFF.

This clonotype was found many times. CDR3 nucleotides: TGCAGTGCTTTGACAGTATTGAACACTGAAGCTTTCTTT. Translating it yields CSALTVLNTEAFF. The V gene is TRBV20-1, the J gene TRBJ1-1; D might be TRBD1 (5 bases). Per germline, CDR1 DFQATT and CDR2 SNEGSKA (reference sequence). The length of the CDR3 is 13 residues. Between the trimmed V and J ends, which lost 5 bases and 0 bases, there was a span of 10 bases.

This clonotype was detected ten times or more. The genes are TRBV20-1 and TRBJ1-5; tentative D call: TRBD1 (5 bases). The CDR3 loop spans 19 amino acids. Germline CDR1 reads DFQATT; CDR2 reads SNEGSKA (reference sequence). The V gene lost 6 bases and the J gene lost 0 bases, with 27 bases spanning the gap. The CDR3 here is CSAIPPGRRIGYSNQPQHF. DNA of the CDR3: TGCAGTGCCATCCCGCCGGGACGGAGGATCGGTTATAGCAATCAGCCCCAGCATTTT.

This clonotype was seen many times. V and J are TRBV7-9 and TRBJ1-5, with 9 bases matching TRBD1. Germline CDR1 and CDR2: SEHNR and FQNEAQ (reference sequence). This CDR3 region has 15 residues. The trim removed 1 base at V and 6 bases at J, leaving 4 bases unmatched. The CDR3 nucleotides read TGTGCCAGCAGCTTAGGGGGACAGGGCGGTCAGCCCCAGCATTTT. Amino acids: CASSLGGQGGQPQHF.

This clonotype was counted ten times or more. V is TRBV28 and J is TRBJ2-2, with 12 positions matching TRBD2. Germline CDR1 reads MDHEN; CDR2 reads SYDVKM. This CDR3 has 17 residues. With 3 bases clipped from V and 2 bases from J, the junction kept 4 bases outside the gene matches. As DNA, the CDR3 is TGTGCCAGCAGTTTTCCCGGACTAGCGGGAAACACCGGGGAGCTGTTTTTT. Protein: CASSFPGLAGNTGELFF.

The rearrangement joins TRBV19 to TRBJ1-2, with D possibly matching TRBD1 (6 bases). The CDR3 contains 15 residues. V lost 6 bases, J lost 4 bases, and 18 bases lay in between. Germline lookup yields CDR1 LNHDA and CDR2 SQIVND (reference sequence). As DNA, the CDR3 is TGTGCCAGTAGGCCGGACGGGGGGCACCTCTATGGCTACACCTTC. It encodes CASRPDGGHLYGYTF.

This clonotype was seen repeatedly, ten times or more. The rearrangement uses TRBV10-3 and TRBJ2-6; D gene uncertain. The germline V gene has CDR1 ENHRY and CDR2 SYGVKD. The CDR3 has 16 residues. The V end was cut by 0 bases, the J end by 0 bases, with 6 bases between. CDR3: CAISESWDSGANVLTF. The DNA for the CDR3 is TGTGCCATCAGTGAGTCCTGGGACTCTGGGGCCAACGTCCTGACTTTC.

This clonotype has ten or more counts. The rearrangement links TRBV19 to TRBJ2-4, with 8 bases identical to TRBD1. Trimming removed 5 bases from V and 7 bases from J; junction bases left unmatched: 7. The V gene's germline CDR1 is LNHDA and CDR2 SQIVND (reference sequence). The CDR3 consists of 14 residues. The CDR3 loop reads CASSVTGENNIQYF. CDR3 bases: TGTGCCAGTAGTGTGACAGGGGAGAATAACATTCAGTACTTC.

This clonotype was observed at least ten times. The V gene is TRBV6-2 or TRBV6-3, the J gene TRBJ2-7; TRBD1 agrees at 8 bases. The CDR3 totals 14 residues. Looked up from germline, CDR1 is MNHEY and CDR2 is SVGEGT. V dropped 6 bases and J dropped 7; count of bases not matched to a gene: 11. The CDR3 region is CASSRDRSSGEQYV. The DNA for the CDR3 is TGTGCCAGCAGCCGGGACAGGTCCTCGGGGGAGCAGTACGTC.

There are many counts of this clonotype. The chain joins TRBV29-1 to TRBJ1-4; D call uncertain. Germline V gene lookup returns CDR1 SQVTM and CDR2 ANQGSEA. Trimming took 2 bases from V and 7 from J, leaving 11 bases between them. This CDR3 has 13 amino acids. CDR3 DNA sequence: TGCAGCGTTGAACCCCCCTTAGGTGAAAAACTGTTTTTT. Protein sequence: CSVEPPLGEKLFF. Using reference TRBV29-1 and TRBJ1-4 for the parts outside the CDR3, the full variable domain is SAVISQKPSRDICQRGTSLTIQCQVDSQVTMMFWYRQQPGQSLTLIATANQGSEATYESGFVIDKFPISRPNLTFSTLTVSNMSPEDSSIYLCSVEPPLGEKLFFGSGTQLSVL.

This clonotype has only a few counts. V gene TRBV18 combines with J gene TRBJ1-2; 7 positions match TRBD1. V lost 0 bases and J lost 4; bases outside the gene matches: 8. The length of the CDR3 is 16 residues. The V gene's germline CDR1 is KGHSH and CDR2 LQKENI. CDR3 region: CASSPPEGALIYGYTF. CDR3 DNA sequence: TGTGCCAGCTCACCACCGGAGGGGGCCCTGATCTATGGCTACACCTTC.

V usage is TRBV11-3 and J usage is TRBJ2-1, with TRBD1 matching 8 bases. V dropped 1 base and J dropped 7; count of bases not matched to a gene: 9. Per the germline V gene, CDR1 is SGHNT and CDR2 is YENEEA. The CDR3 spans 16 residues. CDR3 sequence (DNA): TGTGCCAGCAGCTTAGGGAGGTCAGGGGGCTGGAATGAGCAGTTCTTC. It codes for CASSLGRSGGWNEQFF. The full variable domain, rest sourced from reference TRBV11-3 and TRBJ2-1, is EAGVVQSPRYKIIEKKQPVAFWCNPISGHNTLYWYLQNLGQGPELLIRYENEEAVDDSQLPKDRFSAERLKGVDSTLKIQPAELGDSAVYLCASSLGRSGGWNEQFFGPGTRLTVL.

This clonotype was observed many times. The rearrangement links TRBV30 to TRBJ1-1; D remains ambiguous. The CDR3 spans 12 residues. Per the germline V gene, CDR1 is GTSNPN and CDR2 is SVGIG (reference sequence). V was pared by 6 bases and J by 1 base, with 9 bases between. The CDR3: CACDPENTEAFF. In DNA, the CDR3 is TGTGCCTGTGACCCAGAGAACACTGAAGCTTTCTTT.

The sample holds many counts of this clonotype. The V and J genes are TRBV5-5 and TRBJ2-7; D not resolved. CDR3 length equals 16 residues. Germline CDR1 reads SGHKS; CDR2 reads YYEKEE (reference sequence). Trimming removed 0 bases at V and 0 bases at J, with 13 bases between. The DNA for the CDR3 is TGTGCCAGCAGCTTGGCCCTCGGAAGAAACTCCTACGAGCAGTACTTC. Its protein is CASSLALGRNSYEQYF.

V and J are TRBV4-3 and TRBJ2-7, with D possibly matching TRBD2 (6 bases). The V end was cut by 4 bases, the J end by 2 bases, with 18 bases between. There are 16 residues in the CDR3. Germline CDR1 and CDR2: LGHNA and YSLEER. The DNA of the CDR3 is TGCGCCAGCAGCCCGGGCCGGGGTAGCGGTACCTACGAGCAGTACTTC. It translates to CASSPGRGSGTYEQYF.

This clonotype has a handful of counts. The chain joins TRBV20-1 to TRBJ1-1; 8 positions agree with TRBD1. The V segment lost 2 bases and the J segment 7 bases; nucleotides outside the gene matches: 6. This CDR3 region has 13 residues. Germline CDR1 and CDR2: DFQATT and SNEGSKA (reference sequence). The CDR3 protein is CSARPTGGIEAFF. The CDR3 region has the DNA TGCAGTGCTAGACCCACAGGGGGAATTGAAGCTTTCTTT.

There are many counts of this clonotype. The chain combines TRBV5-1 with TRBJ2-1, with D uncertain. The germline V gene encodes CDR1 SGHRS and CDR2 YFSETQ. The CDR3 runs to 11 residues. V was cut by 5 bases and J by 9 bases, with 9 bases left in between. The CDR3 loop reads CASRGISEQFF. In DNA, the CDR3 is TGCGCCAGCAGGGGAATAAGTGAGCAGTTCTTC.

This clonotype was recorded many times. The CDR3 loop reads CASSRTSGRGYEQYV. DNA of the CDR3: TGTGCCAGCTCTCGGACTAGCGGGAGGGGTTACGAGCAGTACGTC. The chain employs TRBV5-8 and TRBJ2-7, with TRBD2 matching 15 bases. The CDR3 has 15 amino acids. CDR1 and CDR2 from the germline V gene are SGHTS and YDEGEE. Trimming took 7 bases from V and 4 from J; bases not matched to a gene: 6.

At least ten counts were recorded for this clonotype. The rearrangement links TRBV5-6 to TRBJ2-1; 9 bases are shared with TRBD2. The germline gives CDR1 SGHDT, CDR2 YYEEEE. V lost 1 base, J lost 9 bases, and 5 bases stayed unmatched. The CDR3 contains 14 residues. This CDR3 is CASSLLAGRAEQFF. In DNA, the CDR3 is TGTGCCAGCAGCTTGCTAGCGGGGCGGGCTGAGCAGTTCTTC.

This clonotype was detected a few times. J is TRBJ2-7 and V is TRBV6-2 or TRBV6-3; perhaps TRBD1 as D (6 bases). There are 12 residues in the CDR3. Germline values: CDR1 MNHEY, CDR2 SVGEGT. The V and J ends lost 8 bases and 1 base respectively, with 9 bases between them. The DNA of the CDR3 is TGTGCCAGCTGCGGACAGTCCTACGAGCAGTACTTC. This codes for CASCGQSYEQYF.

This clonotype has at least ten counts. Mismatch with germline at one junction end may stem from a read error. V and J are TRBV20-1 and TRBJ2-3; D gene ambiguous. The V gene's germline CDR1 is DFQATT and CDR2 SNEGSKA (reference sequence). CDR3 length: 11 amino acids. The CDR3 spells CSARDPEIRVF. The CDR3 region has the DNA TGCAGTGCTAGAGATCCCGAGATTAGAGTTTTT.

This clonotype came up a few times. The chain recombines TRBV7-2 with TRBJ2-1, with D possibly called TRBD1 or TRBD2 (5 bases each). With 0 bases removed from V and 7 bases from J, the gap between germline ends came to 25 bases. Per germline, CDR1 SGHTA and CDR2 FQGNSA. The CDR3 has 19 amino acids. The CDR3 sequence is CASSLAPLSPLGTSNEQFF. The CDR3 nucleotides read TGTGCCAGCAGCTTAGCGCCGTTATCACCATTGGGGACCTCAAATGAGCAGTTCTTC.

This clonotype was recorded many times. V usage is TRBV2 and J usage is TRBJ2-1, with a tentative D call TRBD2 (6 bases). V lost 8 bases, J lost 5 bases, and 13 bases lay in between. The V gene's germline CDR1 is SNHLY and CDR2 FYNNEI. This CDR3 contains 13 residues. CDR3 coding DNA: TGTGCCAGCTTAGGGACTCCAAACAATGAGCAGTTCTTC. This encodes CASLGTPNNEQFF. The whole variable domain, filled in from reference TRBV2 and TRBJ2-1, reads EPEVTQTPSHQVTQMGQEVILRCVPISNHLYFYWYRQILGQKVEFLVSFYNNEISEKSEIFDDQFSVERPDGSNFTLKIRSTKLEDSAMYFCASLGTPNNEQFFGPGTRLTVL.

J is TRBJ2-5 and V is TRBV30, with 8 bases aligning to TRBD2. V lost 1 base and J lost 5; bases outside the gene matches: 6. CDR3 length equals 14 residues. Germline V gene sequence: CDR1 GTSNPN, CDR2 SVGIG (reference sequence). The CDR3 nucleotides are TGTGCCTGGAGTGACAGCGGGAGTCGGGAGACCCAGTACTTC. Translating it yields CAWSDSGSRETQYF.

This clonotype was picked up many times. V is TRBV12-3 or TRBV12-4 and J is TRBJ2-7; tentatively, D is TRBD1 (5 bases). Trimming stripped 7 bases from V and 7 bases from J, with 14 bases between. CDR3 size: 12 residues. CDR3 sequence (DNA): TGTGCCAGCAAGGTTCGGCCAGGGGAGCAGTACGTC. Its translation is CASKVRPGEQYV.

This clonotype was seen at least ten times. The gene calls are TRBV10-1 and TRBJ1-1, with D uncertain. The CDR3 runs 13 residues. From germline, CDR1 is WNHNN and CDR2 SYGVQD (reference sequence). V was cut by 3 bases and J by 4 bases, with 9 bases left in between. The CDR3 here is CASSDTPSTEAFF. The CDR3 DNA reads as TGCGCCAGCAGTGATACACCTTCCACTGAAGCTTTCTTT.